This is a list of T cell receptor beta chains from one sample in a study of T-cell reconstitution after alpha-beta-depleted transplantation in children. MiXCR was run by TCRdb on the PCR reads, yielding one entry per CDR3 protein. The data contain hundreds of thousands of distinct CDR3 sequences, approximately 17% of them seen just once; the ten biggest clones take up approximately 1.1%. The source was PBMCs from the stem cell graft donor, collected from the stem cell graft. The source of these receptors is a human donor who donated a stem cell graft to a child with acute myeloid leukemia. The CDR3 runs from the conserved cysteine through the conserved F or W. Each record gives: CDR3 protein, CDR3 DNA, V gene, D gene, clone size, J gene. D genes are given only for firm matches. Only part of the rows carry a size: once, few, many, or a class if the clone is expanded.

CDR3aa: CSASGGNWDEQFF
CDR3nt: TGCAGTGCTAGCGGGGGAAACTGGGATGAGCAGTTCTTC
v_gene: TRBV20-1
d_gene: NA
abundance: many
j_gene: TRBJ2-1

CDR3aa: CASSPLQGTASTDTQYF
CDR3nt: TGTGCCAGCTCACCCCTACAGGGGACTGCTAGCACAGATACGCAGTATTTT
v_gene: TRBV18
d_gene: NA
abundance: NA
j_gene: TRBJ2-3

CDR3aa: CASSQLAGALGKDTGELFF
CDR3nt: TGCGCCAGCAGCCAGCTAGCGGGGGCCCTAGGAAAGGACACCGGGGAGCTGTTTTTT
v_gene: TRBV4-3
d_gene: TRBD2
abundance: NA
j_gene: TRBJ2-2

CDR3aa: CASSLFWERGQNTGELFF
CDR3nt: TGTGCCAGCAGTTTGTTTTGGGAGCGGGGGCAGAACACCGGGGAGCTGTTTTTT
v_gene: TRBV12-3/TRBV12-4
d_gene: TRBD2
abundance: NA
j_gene: TRBJ2-2

CDR3aa: CASARSAVDNEQFF
CDR3nt: TGTGCCTCCGCCCGAAGCGCGGTCGACAATGAGCAGTTCTTC
v_gene: TRBV7-6
d_gene: NA
abundance: many
j_gene: TRBJ2-1

CDR3aa: CASLRGIEQFF
CDR3nt: TGTGCCAGCCTGAGAGGGATTGAGCAGTTCTTC
v_gene: TRBV2
d_gene: NA
abundance: few
j_gene: TRBJ2-1

CDR3aa: CSALLGYEQYF
CDR3nt: TGCAGTGCCTTACTGGGCTACGAGCAGTACTTC
v_gene: TRBV20-1
d_gene: NA
abundance: once
j_gene: TRBJ2-7

CDR3aa: CATSDPDRTASYEQYF
CDR3nt: TGTGCCACCAGTGACCCAGACAGGACCGCTTCCTACGAGCAGTACTTC
v_gene: TRBV24-1
d_gene: NA
abundance: many
j_gene: TRBJ2-7

CDR3aa: CASSLGTRAFF
CDR3nt: TGCGCCAGCAGCTTGGGGACCCGAGCTTTCTTT
v_gene: TRBV5-1
d_gene: NA
abundance: many
j_gene: TRBJ1-1

CDR3aa: CASSFPGAQREQFF
CDR3nt: TGTGCCAGCAGCTTCCCAGGGGCGCAACGTGAGCAGTTCTTC
v_gene: TRBV7-2
d_gene: NA
abundance: NA
j_gene: TRBJ2-1

CDR3aa: CASTPTTGDSYNEQFF
CDR3nt: TGTGCCAGCACCCCGACGACAGGCGATTCCTACAATGAGCAGTTCTTC
v_gene: TRBV12-3/TRBV12-4
d_gene: NA
abundance: few
j_gene: TRBJ2-1

CDR3aa: CSAALGFGGGQPQHF
CDR3nt: TGCAGTGCTGCCCTCGGGTTCGGGGGAGGGCAGCCCCAGCATTTT
v_gene: TRBV20-1
d_gene: NA
abundance: many
j_gene: TRBJ1-5

CDR3aa: CASSPMVGANTGELFF
CDR3nt: TGCGCCAGCAGCCCCATGGTAGGGGCGAACACCGGGGAGCTGTTTTTT
v_gene: TRBV5-1
d_gene: NA
abundance: NA
j_gene: TRBJ2-2

CDR3aa: CASSEVIKTEAFF
CDR3nt: TGTGCCAGCAGCGAGGTTATAAAGACTGAAGCTTTCTTT
v_gene: TRBV11-3
d_gene: NA
abundance: NA
j_gene: TRBJ1-1

CDR3aa: CASRAGGGPNQPQHF
CDR3nt: TGTGCCAGCAGGGCTGGCGGGGGACCGAATCAGCCCCAGCATTTT
v_gene: TRBV12-3/TRBV12-4
d_gene: NA
abundance: few
j_gene: TRBJ1-5

CDR3aa: CSAPRAGRDEQYF
CDR3nt: TGCAGTGCCCCCCGGGCGGGGAGGGACGAGCAGTACTTC
v_gene: TRBV20-1
d_gene: TRBD2
abundance: many
j_gene: TRBJ2-7

CDR3aa: CASSLRTSGGASTDTQYF
CDR3nt: TGTGCCAGCAGTCTTAGGACTAGCGGGGGCGCTAGCACAGATACGCAGTATTTT
v_gene: TRBV27
d_gene: TRBD2
abundance: NA
j_gene: TRBJ2-3

CDR3aa: CSVTLDGYQETQYF
CDR3nt: TGCAGCGTTACTCTGGACGGGTACCAAGAGACCCAGTACTTC
v_gene: TRBV29-1
d_gene: NA
abundance: many
j_gene: TRBJ2-5

CDR3aa: CSASGAIGTVNQPQHF
CDR3nt: TGCAGTGCTAGCGGGGCTATCGGGACAGTTAATCAGCCCCAGCATTTT
v_gene: TRBV20-1
d_gene: TRBD1
abundance: NA
j_gene: TRBJ1-5

CDR3aa: CASSRYGSGGPDTQYF
CDR3nt: TGTGCCAGCAGCCGCTATGGTAGCGGGGGGCCCGATACGCAGTATTTT
v_gene: TRBV11-2
d_gene: TRBD2
abundance: NA
j_gene: TRBJ2-3

CDR3aa: CASSLVRARASSGNTIYF
CDR3nt: TGTGCCAGCAGCTTGGTGAGGGCCAGGGCTTCCTCTGGAAACACCATATATTTT
v_gene: TRBV5-6
d_gene: NA
abundance: NA
j_gene: TRBJ1-3

CDR3aa: CASSLEGGANSPLHF
CDR3nt: TGTGCCAGCAGCTTAGAGGGGGGCGCTAATTCACCCCTCCACTTT
v_gene: TRBV7-9
d_gene: NA
abundance: NA
j_gene: TRBJ1-6

CDR3aa: CASSVATVGEANYGYTF
CDR3nt: TGTGCCAGCAGCGTAGCTACGGTTGGGGAAGCTAACTATGGCTACACCTTC
v_gene: TRBV9
d_gene: NA
abundance: few
j_gene: TRBJ1-2

CDR3aa: CSANRGSLARGDTQYF
CDR3nt: TGCAGCGCCAACAGGGGTTCACTAGCCCGGGGAGATACGCAGTATTTT
v_gene: TRBV29-1
d_gene: NA
abundance: NA
j_gene: TRBJ2-3

CDR3aa: CSARDPGGRGVTEAFF
CDR3nt: TGCAGTGCTAGAGATCCCGGGGGGCGAGGGGTCACTGAAGCTTTCTTT
v_gene: TRBV20-1
d_gene: NA
abundance: many
j_gene: TRBJ1-1

CDR3aa: CASSSRDYGQPQHF
CDR3nt: TGTGCCAGCAGCTCCCGGGACTATGGACAGCCCCAGCATTTT
v_gene: TRBV7-2
d_gene: NA
abundance: many
j_gene: TRBJ1-5

CDR3aa: CASQGGELYEQYF
CDR3nt: TGTGCCAGCCAGGGAGGTGAGCTCTACGAGCAGTACTTC
v_gene: TRBV6-1
d_gene: NA
abundance: many
j_gene: TRBJ2-7

CDR3aa: CATSTADYSNQPQHF
CDR3nt: TGTGCCACCAGCACTGCAGATTATAGCAATCAGCCCCAGCATTTT
v_gene: TRBV15
d_gene: NA
abundance: NA
j_gene: TRBJ1-5

CDR3aa: CASSSGTNDQPQHF
CDR3nt: TGCGCCAGCAGTTCCGGGACTAATGATCAGCCCCAGCATTTT
v_gene: TRBV10-2
d_gene: NA
abundance: many
j_gene: TRBJ1-5

CDR3aa: CSALASLWGTEAFF
CDR3nt: TGCAGCGCCTTGGCGTCCCTTTGGGGCACTGAAGCTTTCTTT
v_gene: TRBV29-1
d_gene: NA
abundance: NA
j_gene: TRBJ1-1

CDR3aa: CASSSVTDTQYF
CDR3nt: TGTGCCAGCAGCTCAGTCACAGATACGCAGTATTTT
v_gene: TRBV7-9
d_gene: NA
abundance: many
j_gene: TRBJ2-3

CDR3aa: CASSGPMGFSEAFF
CDR3nt: TGTGCCAGCAGTGGGCCAATGGGGTTTTCTGAAGCTTTCTTT
v_gene: TRBV7-8
d_gene: NA
abundance: few
j_gene: TRBJ1-1

CDR3aa: CASSLLAADQPQHF
CDR3nt: TGTGCCAGCAGTTTACTGGCGGCAGATCAGCCCCAGCATTTT
v_gene: TRBV12-3/TRBV12-4
d_gene: NA
abundance: few
j_gene: TRBJ1-5

CDR3aa: CASSLGNLDLAGELFF
CDR3nt: TGTGCCAGCAGCTTAGGAAACCTGGACCTGGCCGGGGAGCTGTTTTTT
v_gene: TRBV7-8
d_gene: NA
abundance: NA
j_gene: TRBJ2-2

CDR3aa: CATSRGINTRATNTEAFF
CDR3nt: TGTGCCACCAGCAGAGGGATCAACACCAGGGCCACGAACACTGAAGCTTTCTTT
v_gene: TRBV15
d_gene: NA
abundance: many
j_gene: TRBJ1-1

CDR3aa: CASSWLAGDADTQYF
CDR3nt: TGTGCCAGCAGTTGGCTAGCGGGGGACGCAGATACGCAGTATTTT
v_gene: TRBV27
d_gene: TRBD2
abundance: many
j_gene: TRBJ2-3